A single sample gave rise to the 9 T cell receptor beta chains below, sequenced in a study of blood T cells in healthy people across ages. Alongside a J-beta primer mix, a sample-barcoded 5' primer served in a second PCR lasting about 7 to 12 cycles. TCRdb re-derived calls from the 5' RACE reads in MiXCR, one entry per CDR3 protein. The table has about 1.4 million distinct CDR3 sequences, roughly 60% seen once. The material sequenced was blood. The origin of the receptors is a man younger than 30 in good health.

The V and J genes are TRBV7-8 and TRBJ2-5; D gene ambiguous. This CDR3 contains 12 residues. Per the germline V gene, CDR1 is SGHVS and CDR2 is FQNEAQ. V gave up 7 bases and J gave up 5 bases, with 11 bases separating them. CDR3 region: CASTLRPETQYF. CDR3 bases: TGTGCCAGCACCCTTAGACCCGAGACCCAGTACTTC.

With regard to this clonotype: Germline and junction disagree at one end, which may indicate a read error. The chain combines TRBV6-5 with TRBJ2-1; 10 nucleotides align to TRBD2. Germline V gene lookup returns CDR1 MNHEY and CDR2 SVGAGI. The CDR3 extends over 15 amino acids. The CDR3 sequence is CASRTLAGAYNKQFF. CDR3 sequence (DNA): TGTGCCAGCAGAACGCTAGCGGGGGCCTACAATAAGCAGTTCTTC.

The V gene is TRBV3-1, the J gene TRBJ2-7; weak D call: TRBD2 (6 bases). CDR3 length: 13 amino acids. V dropped 3 bases and J dropped 6 bases, with 12 bases sitting between them. Germline CDR1 reads LGHDT; CDR2 reads YNNKEL (reference sequence). The CDR3 protein is CASSHVGTFEQYF. Here the CDR3 DNA reads TGTGCCAGCAGCCATGTTGGGACTTTCGAGCAGTACTTC.

The rearrangement joins TRBV7-6 to TRBJ2-4, with TRBD2 identical over 7 bases. Germline-derived CDR1 and CDR2 are SGHVS and FNYEAQ. The V segment lost 5 bases and the J segment 7 bases; nucleotides outside the gene matches: 8. The CDR3 extends over 14 amino acids. CDR3 residues: CASSQGLERNIQYF. The CDR3 nucleotides read TGTGCCAGCAGCCAAGGACTAGAGAGGAACATTCAGTACTTC.

V is TRBV29-1 and J is TRBJ2-1; no clear D. Germline lookup yields CDR1 SQVTM and CDR2 ANQGSEA. There are 14 residues in the CDR3. V was trimmed by 2 bases and J by 2 bases, leaving 10 bases between them. CDR3 nucleotide sequence: TGCAGCGTTGAACTACCTGTGGCCTACAATGAGCAGTTCTTC. Protein product: CSVELPVAYNEQFF.

The chain combines TRBV6-5 with TRBJ1-5; the D gene is possibly TRBD1 (6 bases). This CDR3 has 16 residues. Per germline, CDR1 MNHEY and CDR2 SVGAGI. Trimming took 2 bases from V and 2 from J, leaving 13 bases between them. The CDR3 DNA is TGTGCCAGCAGTTACGGACAGACCTTTGGCAATCAGCCCCAGCATTTT. It specifies CASSYGQTFGNQPQHF.

The chain uses TRBV20-1 and TRBJ2-7, with 9 bases fitting TRBD2. This CDR3 region has 13 residues. V lost 5 bases, J lost 4 bases, and 6 bases stayed unmatched. CDR1 and CDR2 from the germline V gene are DFQATT and SNEGSKA (reference sequence). CDR3 sequence reads: CSALSGGTYEQYF. The CDR3 coding sequence is TGCAGTGCTCTCAGCGGGGGGACGTACGAGCAGTACTTC.

V usage is TRBV20-1 and J usage is TRBJ2-1; D perhaps matches TRBD2 (6 bases). The CDR3 runs to 15 residues. V was clipped by 0 bases and J by 2 bases, with 11 bases between them. Germline values: CDR1 DFQATT, CDR2 SNEGSKA (reference sequence). This CDR3 reads CSAREGDLAYNEQFF. As DNA, the CDR3 is TGCAGTGCTAGAGAGGGGGACTTGGCCTACAATGAGCAGTTCTTC.

The gene calls are TRBV20-1 and TRBJ2-1; TRBD2 agrees at 8 bases. V shed 3 bases, J shed 6 bases, and the junction held 19 bases outside the gene matches. Germline V gene lookup returns CDR1 DFQATT and CDR2 SNEGSKA (reference sequence). This CDR3 has 18 amino acids. The CDR3 here is CSARGPFGGGTRGNEQFF. DNA for the CDR3: TGCAGTGCTAGGGGCCCCTTTGGCGGGGGGACCCGTGGCAATGAGCAGTTCTTC.